The clone carrying this T cell receptor (beta chain) has more than one count but fewer than ten. This sample stems from a study of cytomegalovirus exposure and HLA in healthy donors. The CDR3 is 14 residues long. Germline V gene lookup returns CDR1 SGHNT and CDR2 YENEEA. V shed 6 bases, J shed 5 bases, and the junction held 7 bases outside the gene matches. The PCR used 60 Vbeta and 13 Jbeta primers. This table comes from immunoSEQ multiplex PCR, and its TCRdb copy is limited to in-frame clones, with some not included. This sample has 95,000 to 100,000 clones, with roughly 79% found just once. This TCR derives from a man aged 40-55 years in good health and CMV-seronegative. Sequenced input: PBMCs. V and J are TRBV11-3 and TRBJ2-7; TRBD1 matches at 10 bases. The CDR3 region has the DNA TGTGCCAGCAGTCGACAGGGGGCGTACCACGAGCAGTACTTC. Translation: CASSRQGAYHEQYF.